These T cell receptor beta chains were read from a single sample in a study of blood T cell repertoires in COVID-19. TCRdb's table, derived via immunoSEQ multiplex PCR, lists solely in-frame clones and lacks some. The table records about 160,000 clones, 70% to 85% of them present only once. The sample taken for sequencing was peripheral blood. The receptors come from a man older than 75 with COVID-19, enrolled during active disease. The CDR3 runs from the conserved cysteine through the conserved F or W. Only some rows state a clone size, as once, few, many or a class for expanded clones.

j_call cdr3_length v_call clone_size cdr3_aa
TRBJ2-5 14 TRBV7-8 . CASSPRTTQKTQYF
TRBJ1-3 15 TRBV6-1 . CASSEFPGSGNTIYF
TRBJ1-3 16 TRBV5-1 once CASSRGTEDSGNTIYF
TRBJ2-2 14 TRBV28 . CASSFRWNTGELFF
TRBJ1-1 15 TRBV5-1 . CASTHSGTVNTEAFF
TRBJ2-5 12 TRBV12-3/TRBV12-4 . CASSQGGETQYF
TRBJ1-3 13 TRBV10-3 . CATLKEIGNTIYF
TRBJ1-5 17 TRBV19 few CASSTTRGTLSNQPQHF
TRBJ1-1 12 TRBV2 . CATKRGVPEAFF
TRBJ2-2 13 TRBV10-2 . CASSGQEVGELFF
TRBJ1-2 14 TRBV5-1 . CASSLGQADYGYTF
TRBJ1-2 12 TRBV14 . CASSQSRYGYTF
TRBJ2-5 14 TRBV19 . CASTAGLTQETQYF
TRBJ2-2 14 TRBV14 . CASSPRQDTGELFF
TRBJ2-7 14 TRBV6-5 . CASSYSTGTYEQYF
TRBJ2-5 15 TRBV5-6 . CASSSLQGARETQYF
TRBJ2-3 15 TRBV1 . CTNLLRDRDTDTQYF
TRBJ2-5 14 TRBV7-9 once CASSPVVARETQYF
TRBJ2-4 15 TRBV5-4 . CASSLGGQGENIQYF
TRBJ2-7 10 TRBV20-1 . CSAPPETGSF
TRBJ1-2 15 TRBV29-1 . CSVEDRTAVSYGYTF
TRBJ1-2 15 TRBV7-2 . CASSLLQGAAGGYTF
TRBJ2-5 11 TRBV12-3/TRBV12-4 . CASSARETQYF
TRBJ2-5 14 TRBV3-1/TRBV3-2 . CASSLGDRGAIGDF
TRBJ2-7 14 TRBV7-8 . CASSLRGQSYEQYF
TRBJ2-7 14 TRBV4-1 . CASSQDRDSYEQYF
TRBJ1-2 14 TRBV7-2 . CASSRGDLTYGYTF
TRBJ1-2 13 TRBV14 . CASSFPSNYGYTF
TRBJ2-1 20 TRBV6-2/TRBV6-3 . CASSPMRGRRDPSSYNEQFF
TRBJ1-1 14 TRBV5-1 . CASSPGTMNTEAFF
TRBJ1-1 13 TRBV2 few CAIPGFSNTEAFF
TRBJ2-7 14 TRBV9 . CASSARQGSYEQYF
TRBJ2-7 11 TRBV2 . CASGVAYEQYF
TRBJ2-3 14 TRBV5-1 . CASSSSSRTDTQYF
TRBJ1-5 17 TRBV28 few CASSFILGLASNQPQHF
TRBJ2-3 14 TRBV6-2/TRBV6-3 . CASSSGTFTDTQYF